This TCR beta chain was observed in a study of regulatory T cells in long-lasting Graves disease. Construction of the TCR beta libraries employed iRepertoire HTBI primers in conjunction with Arm-PCR of CDR3 regions. Each CDR3 protein is one row after TCRdb ran MiXCR on the multiplex PCR reads. The data contain 550,000 or so distinct CDR3 sequences, 12% of them seen just once; the ten biggest clones take up more than 8%. This clonotype was seen many times. CDR3 size: 15 residues. J was trimmed by 5 bases and V by 1 base; bases with no gene match: 5. CDR1 is SGHTA, CDR2 FQGNSA, per germline. Indicated time point: newly diagnosed GD, antithyroid drugs for less than 3 months. RNA from PBMCs was the source of the TCR library. An endocrinology department located in Xi'an, China, was where the patients came from. Separately, the same data were catalogued under a study of T cells in Graves' hyperthyroidism and ophthalmopathy. That source adds: It was considered stable Graves' hyperthyroidism when ophthalmopathy did not progress within 18 months.

This receptor was obtained from a woman younger than 45 with Graves disease. The input for sequencing was peripheral blood mononuclear cells (PBMCs), taken at new diagnosis, from a patient treated with antithyroid drugs. The chain carries TRBV7-2 and TRBJ2-1; 7 positions agree with TRBD2. The chain's CDR3 is CASSLGGSPNNEQFF. CDR3 DNA sequence: TGTGCCAGCAGCTTAGGCGGGAGTCCCAACAATGAGCAGTTCTTC.